The source of this TCR beta chain is a study of early T cells in non-severe SARS-CoV-2 infection. In the case of this clonotype: Its specificity is not known.

TCRdb fed the 5' RACE reads into MiXCR, producing one record per CDR3 protein. The repertoire holds 97,000 or so distinct CDR3 sequences, with approximately 9.9% as singletons. Study findings and constraints: Matching against VDJdb likely underestimated virus-specific expansions, favoring anti-spike CD8.

Trimming took 5 bases from V and 1 from J; bases not matched to a gene: 6. The CDR3 consists of 16 residues. From germline, CDR1 is SGHVS and CDR2 FQNEAQ. The chain recombines TRBV7-8 with TRBJ2-3, with TRBD1 matching 10 bases. Source: whole blood, taken at baseline. The clonotype was recovered from an adult who was a healthcare worker with PCR-confirmed SARS-CoV-2 infection or an uninfected control (not recorded which). CDR3 sequence (DNA): TGTGCCAGCAGCCTTCGACAGGGGGCGGGCACAGATACGCAGTATTTT. Residues: CASSLRQGAGTDTQYF.